The 19 T cell receptor beta chains below all came from one sample that was sequenced in a study of early stage breast cancer tumors. Assay: immunoSEQ multiplex PCR; the TCRdb copy retains only in-frame clones and omits some. The sample includes tens of thousands of clones, 72% of them seen just once. Material for sequencing was blood. The receptors originated from a person in their fifties with breast cancer.

The genes are TRBV5-6 and TRBJ2-7; 10 nucleotides match TRBD1. This CDR3 has 14 amino acids. The V gene's germline CDR1 is SGHDT and CDR2 YYEEEE. V lost 5 bases and J lost 2; bases outside the gene matches: 4. In DNA, the CDR3 is TGTGCCAGCAGTCCCGGGACAGGGGCCTACGAGCAGTACTTC. Its protein product is CASSPGTGAYEQYF.

This chain joins TRBV4-2 and TRBJ2-2; 11 nucleotides line up with TRBD2. The CDR3 is made up of 18 amino acids. Germline V gene lookup returns CDR1 LGHNA and CDR2 YNFKEQ. Trimming took 0 bases from V and 2 from J; bases not matched to a gene: 5. The CDR3 nucleotides are TGTGCCAGCAGCCAAGATAGCGGGAGGGCGTCCAACACCGGGGAGCTGTTTTTT. Amino acid sequence: CASSQDSGRASNTGELFF.

The chain uses TRBV27 and TRBJ2-2; TRBD1 might be the D (5 bases). Per the germline V gene, CDR1 is MNHEY and CDR2 is SMNVEV (reference sequence). V was shortened by 8 bases and J by 2 bases, with 18 bases between the two germline ends. The CDR3 runs to 16 residues. The CDR3 bases are TGTGCCAGCGGACAAAGTGGCGGTTACAACACCGGGGAGCTGTTTTTT. Translation: CASGQSGGYNTGELFF.

This clone has only a few counts. J is TRBJ1-5 and V is TRBV19; TRBD1 matches at 8 bases. The trim removed 5 bases at V and 9 bases at J, leaving 9 bases unmatched. Per germline, CDR1 LNHDA and CDR2 SQIVND (reference sequence). This CDR3 comprises 14 residues. CDR3 nucleotides: TGTGCCAGTAGTCGAACAGGGGGAGGCGGGCCCCAGCATTTT. It specifies CASSRTGGGGPQHF.

For the CDR3, the DNA is TGTGCCAGCAGCTGGGGCGGTTCCTACGAGCAGTACTTC. Translation: CASSWGGSYEQYF. The V and J genes are TRBV5-4 and TRBJ2-7; weak D call: TRBD1 (5 bases). Germline CDR1 reads SGHNT; CDR2 reads YYREEE (reference sequence). CDR3 length equals 13 residues. V lost 3 bases and J lost 1, with 8 bases in between.

The V gene is TRBV7-9, the J gene TRBJ1-2; D not certain. CDR3 length: 14 amino acids. The germline V and J ends were trimmed by 1 base and 8 bases, with 14 bases remaining between them. Germline V gene data show CDR1 as SEHNR and CDR2 as FQNEAQ (reference sequence). This CDR3 is CASSLDSPGGGYTF. The DNA for the CDR3 is TGTGCCAGCAGCTTAGACTCTCCTGGTGGGGGCTACACCTTC.

V usage is TRBV30 and J usage is TRBJ1-1; 10 positions match TRBD1. The CDR3 is 15 residues long. Unmatched junction bases numbered 8, after V lost 2 bases and J lost 5 bases. CDR1 and CDR2 (germline): GTSNPN, SVGIG (reference sequence). Here the CDR3 DNA reads TGTGCCTGGAGTACACAGACAGGGGGCTTAACTGAAGCTTTCTTT. It specifies CAWSTQTGGLTEAFF. The whole variable domain, remainder taken from reference TRBV30 and TRBJ1-1, is SQTIHQWPATLVQPVGSPLSLECTVEGTSNPNLYWYRQAAGRGLQLLFYSVGIGQISSEVPQNLSASRPQDRQFILSSKKLLLSDSGFYLCAWSTQTGGLTEAFFGQGTRLTVV.

The rearrangement joins TRBV19 to TRBJ2-7; 9 bases line up with TRBD2. The CDR3 loop spans 15 amino acids. V shed 6 bases, J shed 3 bases, and the junction held 9 bases outside the gene matches. Germline CDR1 LNHDA, CDR2 SQIVND (reference sequence). This CDR3 reads CASRVSGTSFYEQYF. The CDR3 DNA follows: TGTGCCAGTAGAGTATCCGGGACTAGCTTCTACGAGCAGTACTTC.

V gene TRBV11-2 combines with J gene TRBJ2-7, with a possible D match to TRBD1 (6 bases). Germline CDR1 and CDR2: SGHAT and FQNNGV. V lost 5 bases and J 3 bases, leaving 20 bases between the germline ends. CDR3 length equals 16 residues. The CDR3 loop is CASSPAEDSTFYEQYF. DNA of the CDR3: TGTGCCAGCAGCCCTGCTGAGGACAGTACCTTCTACGAGCAGTACTTC.

The V gene is TRBV27, the J gene TRBJ1-5; D not certain. V dropped 3 bases and J dropped 4 bases, with 7 bases sitting between them. The germline V gene encodes CDR1 MNHEY and CDR2 SMNVEV (reference sequence). The CDR3 consists of 13 residues. CDR3 in DNA: TGTGCCAGCAGTTTTACCGTTAATCAGCCCCAGCATTTT. This translates into CASSFTVNQPQHF.

This chain connects TRBV10-3 to TRBJ1-2; the D is unclear. This CDR3 region has 13 residues. Trimming left V 3 bases short and J 8 bases short, with 13 bases between. The germline gives CDR1 ENHRY, CDR2 SYGVKD. The CDR3 DNA is TGTGCCATCAGTGAATGGAGCGAGAACGGCTACACCTTC. Residues: CAISEWSENGYTF.

J is TRBJ2-1 and V is TRBV11-2, with unresolved D. Germline V lookup: CDR1 SGHAT, CDR2 FQNNGV. Between the trimmed V and J ends, which lost 0 bases and 5 bases, there was a span of 2 bases. The length of the CDR3 is 12 residues. The chain's CDR3 is CASSLEHNEQFF. DNA of the CDR3: TGTGCCAGCAGCTTAGAACACAATGAGCAGTTCTTC.

CDR3 sequence: CSGSTTGNEKLFF. The CDR3 DNA reads as TGCAGCGGGTCGACAACGGGAAATGAAAAACTGTTTTTT. The chain combines TRBV29-1 with TRBJ1-4; D is undetermined. This CDR3 is 13 amino acids long. The germline gives CDR1 SQVTM, CDR2 ANQGSEA. V lost 7 bases, J lost 5 bases, and 14 bases lay in between.

The genes are TRBV7-8 and TRBJ2-5, with D uncertain. Germline CDR1 is SGHVS and CDR2 is FQNEAQ. This CDR3 contains 14 residues. Trimming cost V 1 base and J 1 base, with 7 bases left between them. CDR3 DNA sequence: TGTGCCAGCAGCTTAGTAGGGTTCCAAGAGACCCAGTACTTC. It codes for CASSLVGFQETQYF.

V usage is TRBV2 and J usage is TRBJ1-1; 7 bases map to TRBD1. The CDR3 length is 13 residues. Germline V gives CDR1 SNHLY, CDR2 FYNNEI. V dropped 10 bases and J dropped 4; count of bases not matched to a gene: 9. CDR3 in amino acids: CAIQGKTGTEAFF. The CDR3 region has the DNA TGTGCCATACAGGGGAAAACAGGCACTGAAGCTTTCTTT.

The V call is TRBV7-2, the J call TRBJ1-3, with TRBD1 matching over 9 bases. Unmatched junction bases numbered 0, after V lost 1 base and J lost 2 bases. Looked up from germline, CDR1 is SGHTA and CDR2 is FQGNSA. CDR3 length: 15 amino acids. This CDR3 is CASSLDRGPGNTIYF. In nucleotides, the CDR3 is TGTGCCAGCAGCTTAGACAGGGGGCCTGGAAACACCATATATTTT.

The chain has TRBV25-1 and TRBJ1-2; D not resolved. Germline CDR1 MGHDK, CDR2 SYGVNS. The CDR3 is 13 amino acids. V shed 1 base and J shed 2 bases, with 5 bases lying between them. The CDR3 DNA reads as TGTGCCAGCAGTGAATGGGAGAACTATGGCTACACCTTC. It yields the protein CASSEWENYGYTF.

J is TRBJ1-1 and V is TRBV27; 9 bases align to TRBD1. Germline loops: CDR1 MNHEY, CDR2 SMNVEV (reference sequence). This CDR3 is built from 14 residues. The V gene end was trimmed by 5 bases and the J gene end by 5 bases; junction bases not matched to a gene: 6. The CDR3 DNA reads TGTGCCAGCAGTACGGGACAGGGACGGACTGAAGCTTTCTTT. It translates to CASSTGQGRTEAFF.

This clone was found once. V usage is TRBV6-6 and J usage is TRBJ2-3; D might be TRBD2 (6 bases). The CDR3 totals 16 residues. Trimming removed 8 bases from V and 2 bases from J, with 20 bases in between. CDR1 is MNHNY, CDR2 SVGAGI, per germline (reference sequence). The CDR3 DNA sequence: TGTGCCAGCGGGGGGAGCTCGGGACTTAACACAGATACGCAGTATTTT. Translation: CASGGSSGLNTDTQYF.